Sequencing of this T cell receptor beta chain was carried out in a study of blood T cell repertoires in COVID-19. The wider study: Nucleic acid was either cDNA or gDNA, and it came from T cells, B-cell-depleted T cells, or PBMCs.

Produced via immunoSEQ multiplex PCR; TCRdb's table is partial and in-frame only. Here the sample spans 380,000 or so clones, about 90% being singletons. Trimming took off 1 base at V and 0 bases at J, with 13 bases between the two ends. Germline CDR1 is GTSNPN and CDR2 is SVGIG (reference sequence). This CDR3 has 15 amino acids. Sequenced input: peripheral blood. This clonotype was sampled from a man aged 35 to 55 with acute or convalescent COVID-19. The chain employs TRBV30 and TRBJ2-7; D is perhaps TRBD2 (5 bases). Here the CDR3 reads CAWSGSDWYSYEQYF. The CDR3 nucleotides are TGTGCCTGGAGTGGGTCGGACTGGTACTCCTACGAGCAGTACTTC. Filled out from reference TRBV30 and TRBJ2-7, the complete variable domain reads SQTIHQWPATLVQPVGSPLSLECTVEGTSNPNLYWYRQAAGRGLQLLFYSVGIGQISSEVPQNLSASRPQDRQFILSSKKLLLSDSGFYLCAWSGSDWYSYEQYFGPGTRLTVT.